These 23 T cell receptor beta chains were sequenced from one sample in a study of CXCR3-negative and CXCR3-positive naive CD8 T cells. 5' RACE with UMI labels generated the TRB cDNA libraries. TCRdb reprocessed the 5' RACE reads and keeps a single row for each CDR3 protein, giving no DNA. Reported are some 140,000 distinct CDR3 sequences; the ten largest clones contain approximately 0.5%. These receptors' targets are unknown. Points from the study as a whole: Greater hydrophobicity was found in TRB CDR3s of CXCR3-positive naive cells than of CXCR3-negative naive cells.

Sequenced sample: naive CXCR3+ CD8+ T cells from blood. Noted subset: CD45RO-CCR7+CD27+CD95- naive CD8+ T cells expressing CXCR3 (TNR3+). Receptors were obtained from a human donor in good health. Some clones in this sample may be carry-over from other donors' samples.

This chain's CDR3 is CASSQEFLREGYNEQFF. This chain links TRBV14 with TRBJ2-1; lacking DNA, the TRBD2 call made by TCRdb goes unchecked. The CDR3 has 17 amino acids. Per germline, CDR1 SGHDN and CDR2 FVKESK. Complete variable domain (other parts from reference TRBV14 and TRBJ2-1): EAGVTQFPSHSVIEKGQTVTLRCDPISGHDNLYWYRRVMGKEIKFLLHFVKESKQDESGMPNNRFLAERTGGTYSTLKVQPAELEDSGVYFCASSQEFLREGYNEQFFGPGTRLTVL.

The chain carries TRBV6-2 or TRBV6-3 and TRBJ1-5; TCRdb indicates TRBD1, and absent DNA this call remains unverified. The V gene's germline CDR1 is MNHEY and CDR2 SVGEGT. The CDR3 loop spans 19 amino acids. The chain's CDR3 is CASRVNPGQGGYSNQPQHF.

The chain uses TRBV7-2 and TRBJ1-5. The CDR3 loop spans 16 amino acids. Germline loops: CDR1 SGHTA, CDR2 FQGNSA. This chain's CDR3 is CASSLDVSLHNQPQHF. Drawing the rest from reference TRBV7-2 and TRBJ1-5, the complete variable domain is GAGVSQSPSNKVTEKGKDVELRCDPISGHTALYWYRQSLGQGLEFLIYFQGNSAPDKSGLPSDRFSAERTGGSVSTLTIQRTQQEDSAVYLCASSLDVSLHNQPQHFGDGTRLSIL.

The V and J genes are TRBV15 and TRBJ2-7. The CDR3 is 14 residues long. CDR1 LNHNV and CDR2 YYDKDF come from the germline V gene (reference sequence). The CDR3 is CATSREGEVNEQYF.

The chain recombines TRBV7-9 with TRBJ1-2; checking the TCRdb D call of TRBD1 is not possible without DNA. Germline values: CDR1 SEHNR, CDR2 FQNEAQ (reference sequence). CDR3 length: 14 residues. The CDR3 region is CASTAIGVNYGYTF.

V is TRBV5-5 and J is TRBJ1-2. The CDR3 is 13 amino acids. Per germline, CDR1 SGHKS and CDR2 YYEKEE (reference sequence). The CDR3 loop is CASSLDLFYGYTF.

This chain links TRBV4-3 with TRBJ2-1. The CDR3 sequence is 16 residues long. Germline lookup yields CDR1 LGHNA and CDR2 YSLEER. This CDR3 reads CASSQDYTSSYNEQFF.

This CDR3 is CASSQGRGTTDTQYF. The rearrangement links TRBV3-1 to TRBJ2-3. CDR3 length: 15 amino acids. The V gene's germline CDR1 is LGHDT and CDR2 YNNKEL (reference sequence).

The chain links TRBV29-1 to TRBJ1-4. Germline V CDR1 and CDR2: SQVTM, ANQGSEA. CDR3 size: 12 residues. The CDR3 sequence: CSVGTTNERLFF. The full variable domain, its missing parts supplied by reference TRBV29-1 and TRBJ1-4, is SAVISQKPSRDICQRGTSLTIQCQVDSQVTMMFWYRQQPGQSLTLIATANQGSEATYESGFVIDKFPISRPNLTFSTLTVSNMSPEDSSIYLCSVGTTNERLFFGSGTQLSVL.

CDR3 sequence: CASSQIRGLGELFF. J is TRBJ2-2 and V is TRBV23-1; TCRdb proposes TRBD2, but this gene call is untestable without DNA. TRBV23-1 carries the ORF label, with uncertain function. CDR3 size: 14 residues.

The chain carries TRBV6-5 and TRBJ2-1; the D call of TRBD2 rests on TCRdb alone, since no DNA is present to check it. This CDR3 has 15 amino acids. The V gene's germline CDR1 is MNHEY and CDR2 SVGAGI. CDR3 protein: CASSYSSGGDGEQFF.

V usage is TRBV6-2 or TRBV6-3 and J usage is TRBJ2-2; lacking DNA, the TRBD1 call made by TCRdb goes unchecked. Germline V CDR1 and CDR2: MNHEY, SVGEGT. This CDR3 is built from 15 residues. CDR3 sequence: CASNGQGTNTGELFF.

The genes are TRBV19 and TRBJ1-1; TCRdb calls TRBD1, which cannot be checked without DNA. The CDR3 consists of 16 residues. From germline, CDR1 is LNHDA and CDR2 SQIVND (reference sequence). This CDR3 reads CASSSYVTGTGARAFF.

The chain links TRBV7-3 to TRBJ1-1. Germline V lookup: CDR1 SGHTA, CDR2 FQGTGA. The CDR3 spans 14 residues. CDR3 amino acids: CASSLMGGGTEAFF.

The chain carries TRBV7-9 and TRBJ2-1; TCRdb designates TRBD2, a call that cannot be tested without DNA. This CDR3 comprises 17 residues. Germline loops: CDR1 SEHNR, CDR2 FQNEAQ (reference sequence). CDR3 loop: CASSLEASGSRENEQFF.

The CDR3: CASTPNDRLSYEQYF. The V call is TRBV7-8, the J call TRBJ2-7; the TRBD1 assignment by TCRdb is unverifiable without DNA. Germline V lookup: CDR1 SGHVS, CDR2 FQNEAQ. The CDR3 consists of 15 residues.

The V and J genes are TRBV28 and TRBJ1-3. This CDR3 spans 18 amino acids. The germline CDR1 and CDR2 sequences are MDHEN and SYDVKM. CDR3 region: CASSPEVGLKAYGNTIYF.

J is TRBJ2-1 and V is TRBV6-6; absent DNA, TCRdb's TRBD1 call cannot be checked. The germline CDR1 and CDR2 sequences are MNHNY and SVGAGI (reference sequence). The CDR3 length is 17 residues. The CDR3 spells CASSYYSQGVSLNEQFF.

The V gene is TRBV5-1, the J gene TRBJ1-1; TCRdb names TRBD1, which stays unverified in the absence of DNA. Looked up from germline, CDR1 is SGHRS and CDR2 is YFSETQ. CDR3 length: 15 residues. The CDR3 spells CASSLVGDKYTEAFF.

The genes are TRBV11-3 and TRBJ1-2; TCRdb returns TRBD1, unconfirmable since there is no DNA. The CDR3 has 12 residues. The germline V gene has CDR1 SGHNT and CDR2 YENEEA. The chain's CDR3 is CASSRDRDGYTF.

V is TRBV3-1 and J is TRBJ2-1. The CDR3 length is 13 residues. Per the germline V gene, CDR1 is LGHDT and CDR2 is YNNKEL (reference sequence). CDR3 region: CASSHDTYNEQFF.

This chain uses TRBV27 with TRBJ1-4. Germline-derived CDR1 and CDR2 are MNHEY and SMNVEV (reference sequence). This CDR3 spans 15 amino acids. The CDR3 protein is CASSPELAANEKLFF.

This chain uses TRBV29-1 with TRBJ2-1; the D call of TRBD2 rests on TCRdb alone, since no DNA is present to check it. From germline, CDR1 is SQVTM and CDR2 ANQGSEA. This CDR3 spans 15 amino acids. CDR3 region: CSVEGLAGGYNEQFF.